The 12 T cell receptor beta chains reported below all come from one sample, sequenced in a study of yellow fever vaccine responses in identical twins. TCRdb independently ran MiXCR on the RT-PCR reads; one entry per CDR3 protein. The repertoire includes approximately 1,200 distinct CDR3 sequences, roughly 77% of them detected once, and about 22% sits in the top ten. Source: T cells from blood (PBMCs), unsorted or a sorted subset (not recorded which), taken before or after yellow fever vaccination (not recorded which). The receptors were gathered from a female donor who received the yellow fever vaccine.

The chain carries TRBV11-3 and TRBJ1-1; weak D call: TRBD1 (6 bases). CDR3 length: 15 amino acids. Trimming left V 4 bases short and J 7 bases short, with 19 bases between. The V gene's germline CDR1 is SGHNT and CDR2 YENEEA. As DNA, the CDR3 is TGTGCCAGCAGCTCAGGACAGAGCTTTCCACTTGAAGCTTTCTTT. Protein product: CASSSGQSFPLEAFF.

This clonotype turned up a few times. The J gene is TRBJ1-2, the V gene TRBV4-2; D gene uncertain. Between the trimmed V and J ends, which lost 1 base and 0 bases, there was a span of 12 bases. CDR1 is LGHNA, CDR2 YNFKEQ, per germline. CDR3 length equals 16 residues. The CDR3 DNA reads TGTGCCAGCAGCCAAGGAGAAGGCACTTCTAACTATGGCTACACCTTC. Its translation is CASSQGEGTSNYGYTF.

The rearrangement joins TRBV11-1 to TRBJ2-3; D remains ambiguous. The length of the CDR3 is 17 residues. In germline, CDR1 is SGHAT, CDR2 FQDESV (reference sequence). V lost 2 bases and J lost 2, with 17 bases in between. The CDR3 reads CASSLLDSRSPTDTQYF. CDR3 DNA sequence: TGTGCCAGCAGCTTATTGGATTCCCGAAGCCCCACAGATACGCAGTATTTT.

This chain connects TRBV4-3 to TRBJ1-6; no reliable D call. This CDR3 comprises 15 residues. V lost 1 base and J 3 bases, leaving 7 bases between the germline ends. In germline, CDR1 is LGHNA, CDR2 YSLEER. The CDR3: CASSQVSDYNSPLHF. For the CDR3, the DNA is TGCGCCAGCAGCCAAGTGTCGGACTATAATTCACCCCTCCACTTT.

The chain has TRBV27 and TRBJ2-7, with TRBD2 as a possible D gene (6 bases). V was trimmed by 8 bases and J by 3 bases, leaving 14 bases between them. The CDR3 consists of 13 residues. Germline assignment: CDR1 MNHEY and CDR2 SMNVEV (reference sequence). CDR3 in DNA: TGTGCCAGCGGCTCCGGGAGAAGCTACGAGCAGTACTTC. This codes for CASGSGRSYEQYF.

This clonotype has only a few counts. This chain joins TRBV9 and TRBJ2-2; TRBD1 is a possible D gene (5 bases). V was clipped by 7 bases and J by 0 bases, with 10 bases between them. Germline V lookup: CDR1 SGDLS, CDR2 YYNGEE. This CDR3 is built from 14 residues. The CDR3 loop reads CASQGSPNTGELFF. The CDR3 nucleotides are TGTGCCAGCCAGGGATCCCCGAACACCGGGGAGCTGTTTTTT. The full variable domain, in which reference TRBV9 and TRBJ2-2 provide the parts outside the CDR3, is DSGVTQTPKHLITATGQRVTLRCSPRSGDLSVYWYQQSLDQGLQFLIQYYNGEERAKGNILERFSAQQFPDLHSELNLSSLELGDSALYFCASQGSPNTGELFFGEGSRLTVL.

The chain joins TRBV10-1 to TRBJ1-4, with D tentatively TRBD1 (5 bases). Germline-derived CDR1 and CDR2 are WNHNN and SYGVQD (reference sequence). The CDR3 loop spans 15 amino acids. Trimming stripped 0 bases from V and 4 bases from J, with 9 bases between. DNA for the CDR3: TGCGCCAGCAGTGAGTCTACAGGAGTTAATGAAAAACTGTTTTTT. It codes for CASSESTGVNEKLFF.

This clonotype came up once. V is TRBV4-1 and J is TRBJ1-3; the match to TRBD1 covers 7 bases. Germline V gene data show CDR1 as MGHRA and CDR2 as YSYEKL. J lost 5 bases, V lost 6 bases, and 7 bases had no gene match. The CDR3 contains 14 residues. CDR3 sequence: CASSPLGQRNTIYF. CDR3 sequence (DNA): TGCGCCAGCAGTCCCTTGGGACAGAGAAACACCATATATTTT.

CDR3 sequence reads: CASSRDEKLFF. CDR3 DNA: TGTGCCAGCAGCAGGGATGAAAAACTGTTTTTT. This chain links TRBV2 with TRBJ1-4, with D possibly matching TRBD1 (5 bases). The CDR3 loop spans 11 amino acids. Germline CDR1 reads SNHLY; CDR2 reads FYNNEI. V was pared by 6 bases and J by 6 bases, with 5 bases between.

The chain links TRBV28 to TRBJ2-3; the match to TRBD2 covers 7 bases. CDR1 is MDHEN and CDR2 is SYDVKM in the germline V gene. J was trimmed by 4 bases and V by 0 bases; bases with no gene match: 7. The CDR3 runs 16 residues. CDR3 sequence (DNA): TGTGCCAGCAGTTTATGGGGGGGGAATCGTGCAGATACGCAGTATTTT. Translating it yields CASSLWGGNRADTQYF.

V and J are TRBV4-3 and TRBJ1-2; possible D gene TRBD1, 5 bases. Per germline, CDR1 LGHNA and CDR2 YSLEER. V lost 1 base and J lost 8, with 14 bases in between. The CDR3 extends over 14 amino acids. CDR3 in amino acids: CASSQVAGLKGYTF. DNA for the CDR3: TGCGCCAGCAGCCAAGTCGCAGGGTTAAAGGGCTACACCTTC.

This clonotype was picked up one time. The CDR3 sequence is CASSVGGGRGTDTQYF. For the CDR3, the DNA is TGTGCCAGCAGTGTCGGGGGGGGCCGGGGCACAGATACGCAGTATTTT. This chain links TRBV2 with TRBJ2-3; TRBD2 matches 8 bases. This CDR3 has 16 amino acids. CDR1 is SNHLY, CDR2 FYNNEI, per germline. V was clipped by 4 bases and J by 1 base; unmatched bases: 7.